This T cell receptor (beta chain) was sequenced for a study of cytomegalovirus exposure and HLA in healthy donors. For the study at large: In a later analysis, it was reported that the 110 or so validation repertoires had been produced on the same platform as the 500 to 850 repertoires belonging to the first cohort.

Of note for this clone: Its antigen remains unidentified.

Germline CDR1 is SNHLY and CDR2 is FYNNEI. V lost 6 bases, J lost 1 base, and 5 bases stayed unmatched. The CDR3 contains 15 residues. Study-wide results and caveats: According to a later analysis, TCR clusters from the first cohort tended to co-occur in the 100 to 150 validation repertoires.

Sequencing used immunoSEQ multiplex PCR; TCRdb keeps in-frame clones, though not all of them. The profile shows more than 300,000 clones, just over 85% of them singletons. The V call is TRBV2, the J call TRBJ2-7; TRBD2 aligns across 11 bases. This clonotype was obtained from a woman aged 18-29 years in good health and CMV-seronegative. The specimen was PBMCs. Here the CDR3 DNA reads TGTGCCAGCAGGCCAACTAGCGGGAGTTCCTACGAGCAGTACTTC. Protein product: CASRPTSGSSYEQYF.